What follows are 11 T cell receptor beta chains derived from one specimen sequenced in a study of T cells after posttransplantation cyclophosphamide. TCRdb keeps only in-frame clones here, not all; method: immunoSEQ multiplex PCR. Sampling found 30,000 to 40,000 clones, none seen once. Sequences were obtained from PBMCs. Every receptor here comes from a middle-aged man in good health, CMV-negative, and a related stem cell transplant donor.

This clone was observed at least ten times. CDR3: CASSYPIDMNTEAFF. DNA for the CDR3: TGTGCCAGCAGTTACCCTATTGACATGAACACTGAAGCTTTCTTT. V gene TRBV6-6 combines with J gene TRBJ1-1; D gene uncertain. Trimming stripped 2 bases from V and 0 bases from J, with 10 bases between. CDR1 MNHNY and CDR2 SVGAGI come from the germline V gene (reference sequence). There are 15 residues in the CDR3.

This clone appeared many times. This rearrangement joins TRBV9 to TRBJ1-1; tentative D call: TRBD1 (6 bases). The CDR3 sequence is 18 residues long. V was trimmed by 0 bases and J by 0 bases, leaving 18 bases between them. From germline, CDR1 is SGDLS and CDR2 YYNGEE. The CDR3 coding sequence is TGTGCCAGCAGCGTAGTACCCTCGGACAGTATCGTGAACACTGAAGCTTTCTTT. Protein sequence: CASSVVPSDSIVNTEAFF. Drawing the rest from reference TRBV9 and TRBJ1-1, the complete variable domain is DSGVTQTPKHLITATGQRVTLRCSPRSGDLSVYWYQQSLDQGLQFLIQYYNGEERAKGNILERFSAQQFPDLHSELNLSSLELGDSALYFCASSVVPSDSIVNTEAFFGQGTRLTVV.

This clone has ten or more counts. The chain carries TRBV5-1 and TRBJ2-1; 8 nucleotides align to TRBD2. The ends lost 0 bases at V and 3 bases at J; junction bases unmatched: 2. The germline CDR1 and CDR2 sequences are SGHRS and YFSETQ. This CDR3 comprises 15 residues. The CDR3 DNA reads TGCGCCAGCAGCTTGGTAGCGGGGCTCTACAATGAGCAGTTCTTC. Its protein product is CASSLVAGLYNEQFF.

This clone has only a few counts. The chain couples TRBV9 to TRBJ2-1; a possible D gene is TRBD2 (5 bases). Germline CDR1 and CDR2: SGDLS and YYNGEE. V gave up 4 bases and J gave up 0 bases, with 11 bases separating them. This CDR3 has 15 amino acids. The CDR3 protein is CASSPTGSSYNEQFF. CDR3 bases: TGTGCCAGCAGCCCCACGGGGAGCTCCTACAATGAGCAGTTCTTC.

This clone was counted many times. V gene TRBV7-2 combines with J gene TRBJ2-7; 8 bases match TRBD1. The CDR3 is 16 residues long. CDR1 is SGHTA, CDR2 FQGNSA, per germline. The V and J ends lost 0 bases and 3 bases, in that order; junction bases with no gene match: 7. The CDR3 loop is CASSLAAGQALYEQYF. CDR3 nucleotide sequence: TGTGCCAGCAGCTTAGCTGCGGGACAGGCCCTCTACGAGCAGTACTTC.

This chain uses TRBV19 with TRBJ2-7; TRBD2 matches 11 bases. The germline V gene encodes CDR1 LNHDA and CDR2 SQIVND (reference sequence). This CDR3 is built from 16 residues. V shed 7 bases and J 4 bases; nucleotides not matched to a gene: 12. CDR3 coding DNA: TGTGCCAGTACAGCTAGCGGGAGGACCACTCAGTACGAGCAGTACTTC. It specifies CASTASGRTTQYEQYF.

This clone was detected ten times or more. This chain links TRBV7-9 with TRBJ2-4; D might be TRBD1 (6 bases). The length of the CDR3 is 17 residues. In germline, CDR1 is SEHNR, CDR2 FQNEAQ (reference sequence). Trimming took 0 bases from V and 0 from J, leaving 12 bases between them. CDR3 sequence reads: CASSLAARGLAKNIQYF. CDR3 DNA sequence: TGTGCCAGCAGCTTAGCGGCCAGGGGATTAGCCAAAAACATTCAGTACTTC. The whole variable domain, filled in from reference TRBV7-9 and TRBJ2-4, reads DTGVSQNPRHKITKRGQNVTFRCDPISEHNRLYWYRQTLGQGPEFLTYFQNEAQLEKSRLLSDRFSAERPKGSFSTLEIQRTEQGDSAMYLCASSLAARGLAKNIQYFGAGTRLSVL.

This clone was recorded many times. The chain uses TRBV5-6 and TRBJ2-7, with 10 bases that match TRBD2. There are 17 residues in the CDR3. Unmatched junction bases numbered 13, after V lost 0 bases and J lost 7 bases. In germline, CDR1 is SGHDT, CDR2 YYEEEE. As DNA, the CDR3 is TGTGCCAGCAGCTTGGGGGTAGCGGGGGGCCGTGGGGGAGAGCAGTACTTC. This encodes CASSLGVAGGRGGEQYF.

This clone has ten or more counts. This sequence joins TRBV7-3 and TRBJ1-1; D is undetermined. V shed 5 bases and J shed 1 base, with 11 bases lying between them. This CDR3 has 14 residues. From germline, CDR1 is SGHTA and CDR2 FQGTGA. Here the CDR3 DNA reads TGTGCCAGCAGCCCCAATCCAGGGAACACTGAAGCTTTCTTT. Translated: CASSPNPGNTEAFF.

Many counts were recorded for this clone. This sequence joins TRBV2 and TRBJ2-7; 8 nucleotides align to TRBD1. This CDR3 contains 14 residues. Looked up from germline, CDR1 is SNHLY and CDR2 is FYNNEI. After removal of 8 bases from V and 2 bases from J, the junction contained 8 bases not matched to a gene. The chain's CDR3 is CASGEQGVPYEQYF. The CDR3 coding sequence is TGTGCCAGCGGGGAACAGGGGGTTCCCTACGAGCAGTACTTC. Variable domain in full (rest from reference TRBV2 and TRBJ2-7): EPEVTQTPSHQVTQMGQEVILRCVPISNHLYFYWYRQILGQKVEFLVSFYNNEISEKSEIFDDQFSVERPDGSNFTLKIRSTKLEDSAMYFCASGEQGVPYEQYFGPGTRLTVT.

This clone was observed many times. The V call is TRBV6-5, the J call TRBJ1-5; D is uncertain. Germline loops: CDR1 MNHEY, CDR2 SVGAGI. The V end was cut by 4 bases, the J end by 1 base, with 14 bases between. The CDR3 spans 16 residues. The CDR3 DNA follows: TGTGCCAGCAGTTCTGTAGGAGGGCGAAGCAATCAGCCCCAGCATTTT. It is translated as CASSSVGGRSNQPQHF.